This TCR beta chain came from a study of tissue T cells after allogeneic stem cell transplantation. TCRbeta CDR3 was sequenced at survey depth with template counts. Here immunoSEQ multiplex PCR was the method, and the copy in TCRdb shows in-frame clones only, minus some. The sample carries several thousand clones, approximately 60% recorded once. From germline, CDR1 is SGHVS and CDR2 FQNEAQ. The CDR3 is 14 amino acids. Trimming pared 7 bases from V and 1 base from J, leaving 13 bases between. With regard to this clone: Its antigen is not identified.

Study-wide findings and caveats: Across patients, clones rarely overlapped, yet motif clusters were shared tissue-specifically. Blood and spleen captured only part of the tissue TCR repertoire.

The sequenced sample was tissue from the jejunum, obtained at autopsy. V gene TRBV7-8 combines with J gene TRBJ2-5; weak D call: TRBD2 (6 bases). The sequence was obtained from a female donor over 55 with lung cancer. The CDR3 sequence: CASTAGTRQETQYF. The CDR3 DNA reads as TGTGCCAGCACGGCGGGGACCCGCCAAGAGACCCAGTACTTC.